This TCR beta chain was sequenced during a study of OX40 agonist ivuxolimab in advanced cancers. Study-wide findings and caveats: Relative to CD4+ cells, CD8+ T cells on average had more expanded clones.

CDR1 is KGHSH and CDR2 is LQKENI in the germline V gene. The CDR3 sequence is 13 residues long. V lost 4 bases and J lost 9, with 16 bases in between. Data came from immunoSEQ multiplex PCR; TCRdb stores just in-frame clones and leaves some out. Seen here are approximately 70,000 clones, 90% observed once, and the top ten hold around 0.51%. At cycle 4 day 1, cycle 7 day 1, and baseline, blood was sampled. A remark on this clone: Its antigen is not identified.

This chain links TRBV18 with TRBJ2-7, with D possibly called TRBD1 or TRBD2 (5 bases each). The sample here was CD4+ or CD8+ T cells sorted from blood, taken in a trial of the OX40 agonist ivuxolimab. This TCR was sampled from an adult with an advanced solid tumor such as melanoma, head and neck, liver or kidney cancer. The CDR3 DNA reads TGTGCCAGCTCACGACGGGACCCCGGAGGGCAGTACTTC. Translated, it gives CASSRRDPGGQYF.